These 11 T cell receptor beta chains originate from one sample sequenced in a study of Graves' ophthalmopathy and Graves' hyperthyroidism (dated by TCRdb to the late 2010s). The sample was run on an Illumina HiSeq 2000. For repertoire sequencing, TCR beta CDR3 regions were amplified from RNA transcripts. The first round was an RT-PCR using HTBI primers with the Qiagen OneStep RT-PCR kit, and this first round was followed by a second-round multiplex PCR, then size selection and purification. Using fastp trimming at Q25 and MiXCR clonotype assembly, TCRdb reanalyzed the public sequencing data and kept in-frame beta chains. CDR3 protein sequences are deduplicated, and each keeps its most common genes and DNA. The sample data list almost 750,000 distinct CDR3 sequences, and 35% to 50% of these were observed just once. The leading ten clones occupy roughly 45% of the sample. The sequenced material came from peripheral blood. The receptors stem from an adult man with Graves' ophthalmopathy.

V and J are TRBV20-1 and TRBJ2-7; TRBD2 matches at 9 bases. V was clipped by 5 bases and J by 0 bases; unmatched bases: 11. Germline CDR1 DFQATT, CDR2 SNEGSKA (reference sequence). The length of the CDR3 is 16 residues. The CDR3: CSAPSLTSGSSYEQYF. The CDR3 DNA sequence: TGCAGTGCTCCCTCCTTGACTAGCGGAAGCTCCTACGAGCAGTACTTC.

This clonotype was observed once. An end of the junction differs from the germline gene, which may be a read error. The chain is built from TRBV20-1 and TRBJ2-2; tentatively, D is TRBD1 or TRBD2 (6 bases each). CDR1 DFQATT and CDR2 SNEGSKA come from the germline V gene (reference sequence). The CDR3 length is 15 residues. The CDR3, as DNA: TGCAGTGCTAGTGGGGGCGGGATAGCGACCGTGGAGCTGTTTTTT. The encoded protein is CSASGGGIATVELFF.

This clonotype was picked up many times. The V gene is TRBV10-3, the J gene TRBJ1-1, with 7 bases fitting TRBD1. The CDR3 is 14 residues long. The germline V gene encodes CDR1 ENHRY and CDR2 SYGVKD. Losses at the gene ends were 0 bases for V and 8 bases for J; bases not matched to a gene: 6. The DNA of the CDR3 is TGTGCCATCAGTGAGTCAGGAGGGGGCGGGGAAGCTTTCTTT. This gives the protein CAISESGGGGEAFF.

The table lists this clonotype with many counts. J is TRBJ2-7 and V is TRBV29-1; D may correspond to TRBD1 or TRBD2 (5 bases each). The CDR3 runs 12 residues. The V and J ends lost 3 bases and 4 bases respectively, with 10 bases between them. CDR1 SQVTM and CDR2 ANQGSEA come from the germline V gene. This chain's CDR3 is CSVEGEMYEQYF. The CDR3 DNA reads TGCAGCGTTGAGGGGGAGATGTACGAGCAGTACTTC.

In the case of this clonotype: A clone one base away is much larger, so this may be a read error. This rearrangement joins TRBV11-2 to TRBJ2-5; D is unclear. This CDR3 has 13 amino acids. With 8 bases removed from V and 1 base from J, the gap between germline ends came to 11 bases. Germline V gene data show CDR1 as SGHAT and CDR2 as FQNNGV. This chain's CDR3 is CASGPMTQETQYF. CDR3 coding DNA: TGTGCCAGCGGCCCCATGACCCAAGAGACCCAGTACTTC.

This clonotype was recorded many times. V gene TRBV7-2 combines with J gene TRBJ1-3; D not certain. CDR1 SGHTA and CDR2 FQGNSA come from the germline V gene. The V and J ends lost 4 bases and 3 bases respectively, with 10 bases between them. The CDR3 runs 14 residues. The CDR3, as DNA: TGTGCCAGCAGCTCTACGGGCGGTGGAAACACCATATATTTT. Its protein is CASSSTGGGNTIYF.

Written as DNA, the CDR3 is TGTGCCAGCAGACTGGGACAGGTTAATGAAAAACTGTTTTTT. Protein: CASRLGQVNEKLFF. This chain connects TRBV2 to TRBJ1-4, with TRBD1 matching 8 bases. Trimming took 6 bases from V and 4 from J; bases not matched to a gene: 4. The CDR3 length is 14 residues. Germline CDR1 and CDR2: SNHLY and FYNNEI.

This clonotype has only one observation. The V call is TRBV7-3, the J call TRBJ1-1, with D hard to call. V lost 5 bases, J lost 7 bases, and 17 bases lay in between. The CDR3 spans 14 residues. Germline CDR1 is SGHTA and CDR2 is FQGTGA. CDR3 sequence (DNA): TGTGCCAGCAGCGCAAGATGGGAGGGCGGTGAAGCTTTCTTT. Protein: CASSARWEGGEAFF. The entire variable domain, with the rest obtained from reference TRBV7-3 and TRBJ1-1, is as follows: GAGVSQTPSNKVTEKGKYVELRCDPISGHTALYWYRQSLGQGPEFLIYFQGTGAADDSGLPNDRFFAVRPEGSVSTLKIQRTERGDSAVYLCASSARWEGGEAFFGQGTRLTVV.

The V gene is TRBV19, the J gene TRBJ1-5, with 9 bases that match TRBD1. The junction had 9 bases not matched to a gene; V was cut back by 10 bases and J by 2 bases. Germline V gives CDR1 LNHDA, CDR2 SQIVND (reference sequence). There are 15 residues in the CDR3. CDR3 loop: CATEPGQGGNQPQHF. CDR3 sequence (DNA): TGTGCCACCGAACCGGGACAGGGAGGCAATCAGCCCCAGCATTTT. The variable domain in full, completed from reference TRBV19 and TRBJ1-5, reads DGGITQSPKYLFRKEGQNVTLSCEQNLNHDAMYWYRQDPGQGLRLIYYSQIVNDFQKGDIAEGYSVSREKKESFPLTVTSAQKNPTAFYLCATEPGQGGNQPQHFGDGTRLSIL.

The V and J genes are TRBV5-1 and TRBJ2-7; D gene unclear. Trimming removed 4 bases at V and 2 bases at J, with 10 bases between. Germline CDR1 is SGHRS and CDR2 is YFSETQ. This CDR3 contains 13 residues. The CDR3 is CASSQDQPYEQYF. In DNA, the CDR3 is TGCGCCAGCAGCCAAGATCAACCCTACGAGCAGTACTTC.

The chain links TRBV11-2 to TRBJ1-2; 9 nucleotides match TRBD1. The V gene's germline CDR1 is SGHAT and CDR2 FQNNGV. V lost 6 bases and J lost 3; bases outside the gene matches: 5. The CDR3 runs 14 residues. The CDR3 sequence is CASRIRDRDYGYTF. The CDR3 nucleotides are TGTGCCAGCAGGATCCGGGACAGGGACTATGGCTACACCTTC.